This TCR beta chain stems from a study of OX40 agonist ivuxolimab in advanced cancers. Background on the study: Ivuxolimab, an antibody acting as an agonist of OX40 (CD134), was used to treat patients. Two patients with cutaneous melanoma and one with hepatocellular carcinoma, three in total, showed partial responses. Study-level points and caveats: Undetermined was the antigen specificity of the expanded peripheral T cells. Among T cells, CD8+ cells averaged more expanded clones than CD4+ cells.

The CDR3 is 15 residues long. The protocol was immunoSEQ multiplex PCR, while the TCRdb copy is restricted to in-frame clones and leaves out a portion. This table holds more than 55,000 clones, approximately 81% found once. In the case of this clone: Its antigen is unknown.

Sequencing used CD4+ or CD8+ T cells sorted from blood, obtained in a trial of the OX40 agonist ivuxolimab. This sequence originates from an adult with an advanced solid tumor such as melanoma, head and neck, liver or kidney cancer. The J gene is TRBJ1-5, the V gene TRBV21-1; the DNA was not compared with TRBD1, the D call given in the table. TRBV21-1 is a listed pseudogene. The CDR3 DNA is TGTGCCAGCAGCCAGACAGGGAATAGCAATCAGCCCCAGCATTTT. Its translation: CASSQTGNSNQPQHF.